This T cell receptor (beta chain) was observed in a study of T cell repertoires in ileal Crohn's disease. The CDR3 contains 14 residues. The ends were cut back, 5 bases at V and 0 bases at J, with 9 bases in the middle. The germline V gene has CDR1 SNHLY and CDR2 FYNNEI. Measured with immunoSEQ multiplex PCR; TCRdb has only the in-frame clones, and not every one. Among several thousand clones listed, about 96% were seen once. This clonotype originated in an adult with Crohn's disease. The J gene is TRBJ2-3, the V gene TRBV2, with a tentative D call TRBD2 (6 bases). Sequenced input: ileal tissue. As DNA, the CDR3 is TGTGCCAGCAGTCCCGGGGGAAGCACAGATACGCAGTATTTT. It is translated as CASSPGGSTDTQYF. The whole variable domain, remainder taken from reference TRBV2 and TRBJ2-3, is EPEVTQTPSHQVTQMGQEVILRCVPISNHLYFYWYRQILGQKVEFLVSFYNNEISEKSEIFDDQFSVERPDGSNFTLKIRSTKLEDSAMYFCASSPGGSTDTQYFGPGTRLTVL.